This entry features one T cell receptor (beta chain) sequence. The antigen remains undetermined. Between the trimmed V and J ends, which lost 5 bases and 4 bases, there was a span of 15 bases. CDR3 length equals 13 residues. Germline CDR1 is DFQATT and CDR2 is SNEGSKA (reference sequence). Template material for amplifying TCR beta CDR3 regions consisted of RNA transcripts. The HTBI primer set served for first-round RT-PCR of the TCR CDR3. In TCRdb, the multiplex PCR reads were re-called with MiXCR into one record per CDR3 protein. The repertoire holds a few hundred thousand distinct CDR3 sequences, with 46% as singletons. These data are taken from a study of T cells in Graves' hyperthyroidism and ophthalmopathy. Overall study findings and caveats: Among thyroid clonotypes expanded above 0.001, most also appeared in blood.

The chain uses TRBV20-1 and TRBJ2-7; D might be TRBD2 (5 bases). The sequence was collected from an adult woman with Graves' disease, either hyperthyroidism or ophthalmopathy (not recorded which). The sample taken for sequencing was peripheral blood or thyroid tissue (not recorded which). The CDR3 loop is CSAEGRSEYEQYF. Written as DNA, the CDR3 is TGCAGTGCTGAGGGTCGGTCCGAGTACGAGCAGTACTTC.